This T cell receptor (beta chain) originates from a study of follicular helper T cells after annual influenza vaccination. For the study at large: Sampling occurred days 0, 7 and 28 after each influenza vaccination. Study results and limitations: Most later recoveries of Day 7 ICOS+CD38+ clones were ICOS-CD38- cTfh. ICOS+CD38+ cTfh clonality change tracked circulating plasmablast frequency change.

TCRdb's table, derived via immunoSEQ multiplex PCR, lists solely in-frame clones and lacks some. The sample lists over 7,500 clones; approximately 83% were seen once. Germline CDR1 reads SGHTA; CDR2 reads FQGNSA. This CDR3 is built from 11 residues. Trimming stripped 5 bases from V and 10 bases from J, with 11 bases between. The time point was: 2013-2014 season, 7 days after vaccination. Adults received seasonal inactivated influenza vaccine, with sorted blood CD4 subsets sequenced before and after. Concerning this clone: Its antigen is undetermined.

The J gene is TRBJ1-1, the V gene TRBV7-2, with D possibly matching TRBD1 (5 bases). The starting material was CXCR5- memory CD4+ T cells sorted from blood, obtained 7 days after influenza vaccination. The receptor comes from an adult who received the influenza vaccine. CDR3 nucleotide sequence: TGTGCCAGCAGCCTTGGGGGGGGAGCTTTCTTT. It translates to CASSLGGGAFF.